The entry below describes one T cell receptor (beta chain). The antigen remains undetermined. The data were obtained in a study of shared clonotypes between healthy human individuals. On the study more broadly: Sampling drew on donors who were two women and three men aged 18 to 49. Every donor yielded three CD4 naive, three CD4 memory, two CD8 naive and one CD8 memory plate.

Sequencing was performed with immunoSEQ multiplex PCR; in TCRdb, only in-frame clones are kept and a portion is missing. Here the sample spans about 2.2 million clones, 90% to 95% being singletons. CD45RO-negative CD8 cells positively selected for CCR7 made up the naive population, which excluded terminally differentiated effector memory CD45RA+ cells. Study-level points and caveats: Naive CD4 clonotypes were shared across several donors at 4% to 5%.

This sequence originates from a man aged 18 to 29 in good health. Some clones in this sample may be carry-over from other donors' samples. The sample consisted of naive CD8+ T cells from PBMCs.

The CDR3 region is CSVETGGSSTDTQYF. The DNA of the CDR3 is TGCAGCGTTGAGACAGGGGGTTCTAGCACAGATACGCAGTATTTT. V and J are TRBV29-1 and TRBJ2-3; 9 bases match TRBD1. The junction had 4 bases not matched to a gene; V was cut back by 3 bases and J by 0 bases. This CDR3 has 15 amino acids. In germline, CDR1 is SQVTM, CDR2 ANQGSEA.